This TCR beta chain was documented in a study of shared clonotypes between healthy human individuals. The repertoire was sequenced with immunoSEQ multiplex PCR; TCRdb's copy has only in-frame clones and lacks some. The data hold roughly 2.6 million clones, with roughly 92% observed a single time. The study's findings and limits: Naive CD4 clonotype sharing across a few donors was 5% to 6%.

Details on this clone: Its antigen is not identified.

Germline values: CDR1 SGHTS, CDR2 YDEGEE. With 2 bases removed from V and 6 bases from J, the gap between germline ends came to 15 bases. This CDR3 has 14 amino acids. The chain is built from TRBV5-8 and TRBJ2-7; perhaps TRBD2 as D (5 bases). The sample comprised naive CD4+ T cells sorted from blood. Subset in this sample: CD45RA+ positively selected. The source of this sequence is a man aged 18 to 29 in good health. CDR3 protein: CASSFPADLGEQYF. The CDR3 nucleotides are TGTGCCAGCAGCTTTCCAGCGGACTTAGGCGAGCAGTACTTC. Full variable domain (missing parts from reference TRBV5-8 and TRBJ2-7): EAGVTQSPTHLIKTRGQQATLRCSPISGHTSVYWYQQALGLGLQFLLWYDEGEERNRGNFPPRFSGRQFPNYSSELNVNALELEDSALYLCASSFPADLGEQYFGPGTRLTVT.